The text below deals with one T cell receptor (beta chain). Its specificity is not known. The CDR3 consists of 15 residues. The germline V gene encodes CDR1 SGHTA and CDR2 FQGTGA. Trimming cost V 3 bases and J 2 bases, with 13 bases left between them. Only CD45RO-negative cells positively selected for CCR7 counted as naive CD8 cells, so terminally differentiated effector memory CD45RA+ cells were excluded. Nashville, Tennessee was home to all donors, who were Caucasian adults. Clones were sequenced by immunoSEQ multiplex PCR, and TCRdb holds only the in-frame ones, with some missing. The sample lists about 2.2 million clones, approximately 94% occurring once. This sample stems from a study of shared clonotypes between healthy human individuals. Study-wide findings and caveats: The small donor group covered limited genetic and exposure diversity.

Sequencing was done on a sample of naive CD8+ T cells from PBMCs. The clonotype was recovered from a man aged 18 to 29 in good health. Some clones in this sample may be carry-over from other donors' samples. This sequence joins TRBV7-3 and TRBJ2-5; perhaps TRBD2 as D (6 bases). The CDR3 DNA sequence: TGTGCCAGCAGCTTGGCCTCGGGGAGGCAAGAGACCCAGTACTTC. Its protein product is CASSLASGRQETQYF.